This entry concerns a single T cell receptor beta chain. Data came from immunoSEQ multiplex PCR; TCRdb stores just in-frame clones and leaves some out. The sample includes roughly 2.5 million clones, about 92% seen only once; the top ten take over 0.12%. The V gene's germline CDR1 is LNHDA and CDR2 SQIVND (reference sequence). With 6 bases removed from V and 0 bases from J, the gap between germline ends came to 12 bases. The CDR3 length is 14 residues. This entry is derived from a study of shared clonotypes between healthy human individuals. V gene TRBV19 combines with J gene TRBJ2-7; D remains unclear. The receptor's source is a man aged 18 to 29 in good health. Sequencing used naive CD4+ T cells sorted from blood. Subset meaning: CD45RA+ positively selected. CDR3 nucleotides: TGTGCCAGTAGCCCTCAGTCTGCCTCCTACGAGCAGTACTTC. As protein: CASSPQSASYEQYF.